The clone carrying this TCR beta chain was counted between two and nine times. Its antigen is as yet unknown. The record originates from a study of T cell responses to AZD1222 COVID-19 vaccine. Points from the study as a whole: Clonal diversity may have been underestimated in mostly white British donors.

The table came from immunoSEQ multiplex PCR; TCRdb's copy has only in-frame clones and leaves some out. The data hold approximately 150,000 clones, with approximately 94% observed a single time. The CDR3 consists of 15 residues. Germline assignment: CDR1 SGHRS and CDR2 YFSETQ. The J segment lost 7 bases and the V segment lost 2 bases, leaving 8 bases of the junction unmatched. The source was peripheral blood, collected on day 0 of AZD1222 vaccination. J is TRBJ2-2 and V is TRBV5-1; the match to TRBD2 covers 7 bases. The sequence was collected from an adult in good health. The CDR3 reads CASSFLAASFGELFF. For the CDR3, the DNA is TGCGCCAGCAGCTTCCTAGCGGCCAGTTTCGGGGAGCTGTTTTTT.